A single sample is the source of the 29 T cell receptor delta chains below, sequenced in a study of gamma-delta T cells after stem cell transplantation. TCRdb redid clone calling on the RT-PCR reads using CATT. The table includes some 1,700 delta-chain clones, about 4.6% detected once. Sequenced: gamma-delta T cells. These receptors were obtained from a human donor. It is not recorded whose cells these are; they may come from a transplant donor.

Judged by abundance, this clone is medium-sized (0.01 to 0.1%). Other DNA sequences in the same sample also yield this CDR3. The gene calls are TRDV2 and TRDJ1; 12 bases agree with TRDD3. The V gene end was trimmed by 3 bases and the J gene end by 1 base; junction bases not matched to a gene: 23. The V gene's germline CDR1 is GEAIGNYY and CDR2 EKD. The CDR3 loop spans 22 amino acids. Written as DNA, the CDR3 is TGTGCCTGTGACTCCATCCTTCCTACAAGGTCATCTGGGGGATACGGCACCGATAAACTCATCTTT. Its protein product is CACDSILPTRSSGGYGTDKLIF.

This chain links TRDV2 with TRDJ1, with 9 positions matching TRDD3. Germline loops: CDR1 GEAIGNYY, CDR2 EKD. The V segment lost 1 base and the J segment 1 base; nucleotides outside the gene matches: 15. There are 19 residues in the CDR3. The CDR3 DNA sequence: TGTGCCTGTGACACGGTCTTACTGGGGGACCGGGTTTCCACCGATAAACTCATCTTT. This translates into CACDTVLLGDRVSTDKLIF.

Comment on this clone: This sequence is one base from a far larger clone and is likely a read error. This CDR3 is also generated by other DNA sequences in the sample. This chain uses TRDV2 with TRDJ1, with 13 bases that match TRDD3. Per germline, CDR1 GEAIGNYY and CDR2 EKD. With 3 bases clipped from V and 2 bases from J, the junction kept 5 bases outside the gene matches. This CDR3 is 16 amino acids long. The CDR3 DNA reads TGTGCCTGTGACCTACTGGGGGATACGGAGACCGATAAACTCATCTTT. Protein sequence: CACDLLGDTETDKLIF.

This clone was observed a few times. This sequence is one base from a far larger clone and is likely a read error. The chain links TRDV2 to TRDJ1; 7 bases map to TRDD3. With V trimmed by 2 bases and J by 3 bases, 5 bases remained unmatched. Germline CDR1 GEAIGNYY, CDR2 EKD. This CDR3 is 14 amino acids long. The CDR3 is CACDKAGDADKLIF. DNA for the CDR3: TGTGCCTGTGACAAGGCGGGGGATGCCGATAAACTCATCTTT.

This clone has more than one count but fewer than ten. This likely came from a read error, as a far larger clone is one base away. The V gene is TRDV2, the J gene TRDJ1, with 10 nucleotides matching TRDD3. Germline V gives CDR1 GEAIGNYY, CDR2 EKD. The CDR3 runs to 13 residues. In nucleotides, the CDR3 is TGTGCCTGTGACCCACTGGGGGATGGTAAACTCACCTTT. Translation: CACDPLGDGKLTF.

This clone was counted only a few times. One end of the junction fails to match germline, which may point to a read error. CDR3 amino acids: CACDILDPGDTLQIFF. The CDR3 bases are TGTGCCTGTGACATACTGGACCCCGGGGACACCCTCCAGATTTTTTTC. V and J are TRDV2 and TRDJ3, with a weak D call TRDD3 (5 bases). The CDR3 loop spans 16 amino acids. Germline V gives CDR1 GEAIGNYY, CDR2 EKD.

This clone has a handful of counts. The junction departs from germline at one end; a sequencing error may be responsible. The chain employs TRDV2 and TRDJ3; 7 positions match TRDD3. The CDR3 extends over 18 amino acids. In germline, CDR1 is GEAIGNYY, CDR2 EKD. The CDR3: CACDIPGGPSLYTLQMFF. The CDR3 DNA reads TGTGCCTGTGACATTCCTGGGGGTCCCTCCTTGTACACCCTACAGATGTTTTTC.

This clone was observed a few times. It differs at one base from a far larger clone, so likely a read error. Additional DNA sequences in this sample encode the identical CDR3. The gene calls are TRDV2 and TRDJ1, with 11 bases fitting TRDD3. The length of the CDR3 is 18 residues. Germline V gene data show CDR1 as GEAIGNYY and CDR2 as EKD. Unmatched junction bases numbered 10, after V lost 0 bases and J lost 2 bases. The CDR3 region has the DNA TGTGCCTGTGACACCGTTGCTGGGGGATACCGGAATACCGATAAACTCATCTTT. It translates to CACDTVAGGYRNTDKLIF.

The table lists this clone with a few counts. The protein that TCRdb holds for this DNA derives from a much larger clone and differs from the translated DNA at residue 12, which likely indicates a read error; the protein shown here is translated from the DNA. This chain connects TRDV2 to TRDJ1; 11 bases align to TRDD3. The CDR3 spans 17 residues. CDR1 and CDR2 from the germline V gene are GEAIGNYY and EKD. V shed 0 bases and J 4 bases; nucleotides not matched to a gene: 9. The CDR3 protein is CACDTVISGGYIDKLIF. The CDR3 coding sequence is TGTGCCTGTGACACCGTTATTTCTGGGGGATACATCGATAAACTCATCTTT.

This clone was recorded a few times. The likely explanation is a read error, given a far larger clone one base away. This sample includes further DNA sequences coding for the same CDR3. The rearrangement joins TRDV2 to TRDJ1, with TRDD3 matching 10 bases. The CDR3 loop spans 16 amino acids. The germline V gene encodes CDR1 GEAIGNYY and CDR2 EKD. The chain's CDR3 is CACDTVGGDTRLQLIF. Written as DNA, the CDR3 is TGTGCCTGCGACACAGTTGGGGGGGATACGCGGTTACAGCTCATCTTT.

Concerning this clone: This DNA translates differently at residue 11 from the TCRdb protein, which is that of a much larger clone; a read error is likely, and the protein shown is the DNA's own translation. The chain joins TRDV2 to TRDJ1, with 10 bases that match TRDD3. Germline-derived CDR1 and CDR2 are GEAIGNYY and EKD. V was pared by 1 base and J by 11 bases, with 15 bases of the junction left unmatched. The CDR3 is 16 amino acids. The CDR3 DNA reads TGTGCCTGTGACACAGTTGGGGGGGATACGTGGTTACAGCTCATCTTT. This translates into CACDTVGGDTWLQLIF.

This clone was counted only a few times. A much larger clone sits a single nucleotide away, making a read error possible. Other DNA sequences in this sample translate to the same CDR3. The CDR3 DNA follows: TGTGCCTTTAGACGATCCTACCGTTACTGGGGGATATATAGAGGCCCCGACAAACTCATCTTT. It specifies CAFRRSYRYWGIYRGPDKLIF. V gene TRDV3 combines with J gene TRDJ1, with 11 bases fitting TRDD3. The CDR3 is 21 amino acids. CDR1 and CDR2 (germline): TVYSNPD, GDNSRS (reference sequence).

This clone is medium-sized in the sample. The chain uses TRDV2 and TRDJ1, with a tentative D call TRDD3 (5 bases). V was trimmed by 3 bases and J by 0 bases, leaving 16 bases between them. Germline CDR1 reads GEAIGNYY; CDR2 reads EKD. The CDR3 runs to 16 residues. The CDR3 coding sequence is TGTGCCTGTGACCCCTTGGGGACCCCGTACACCGATAAACTCATCTTT. Translated: CACDPLGTPYTDKLIF.

The sample holds a few counts of this clone. The amino acid sequence in TCRdb belongs to a much larger clone and departs from this DNA's translation at residue 17, likely a sequencing read error; the sequence shown is translated from the DNA. The gene calls are TRDV2 and TRDJ1; 8 bases align to TRDD3. CDR1 is GEAIGNYY and CDR2 is EKD in the germline V gene. The length of the CDR3 is 19 residues. The CDR3 sequence: CACDTVSLGDRLPTDKRIF. Written as DNA, the CDR3 is TGTGCCTGTGACACCGTTTCCTTGGGGGATCGGTTACCCACCGATAAACGCATCTTT.

As concerns this clone: This probably arose from a read error, given a far larger clone one base away. The sample contains more than one DNA sequence encoding this CDR3. For the CDR3, the DNA is TGTGCCTGTGACACTACTGGACCCTCCTGGGACACCCGACAGATGTTTTTC. It translates to CACDTTGPSWDTRQMFF. The chain recombines TRDV2 with TRDJ3, with D maybe TRDD3 (5 bases). The length of the CDR3 is 17 residues. Trimming left V 1 base short and J 0 bases short, with 9 bases between. Germline V CDR1 and CDR2: GEAIGNYY, EKD.

This clone was seen only a few times. The protein given by TCRdb reflects a much larger clone and differs at residue 4 from this DNA's translation, likely from a read error; the protein shown is the DNA's translation. The chain joins TRDV2 to TRDJ1; TRDD3 matches at 13 bases. Germline assignment: CDR1 GEAIGNYY and CDR2 EKD. CDR3 size: 18 residues. CDR3 bases: TGTGCCTGTGGTAGCCTTCAAACTGGGGGATACGCTCCCGATAAGCTCATCTTT. This sequence encodes CACGSLQTGGYAPDKLIF.

Concerning this clone: Only one base separates this from a far larger clonotype, so it likely reflects a read error. The chain recombines TRDV2 with TRDJ1, with 7 bases aligning to TRDD3. CDR1 GEAIGNYY and CDR2 EKD come from the germline V gene. This CDR3 is built from 21 residues. V shed 3 bases and J 3 bases; nucleotides not matched to a gene: 27. This CDR3 reads CACDAISGGVLGFSYADKLIF. The CDR3 bases are TGTGCCTGTGACGCCATCTCTGGCGGTGTACTGGGGTTTTCGTACGCCGATAAACTCATCTTT.

This clone was detected only a few times. One junction end disagrees with the germline gene, perhaps due to a read error. J is TRDJ4 and V is TRDV2; 9 nucleotides align to TRDD3. The J gene, left out of TCRdb, was set here by checking the DNA against germline. The CDR3 contains 18 residues. Germline loops: CDR1 GEAIGNYY, CDR2 EKD. CDR3 residues: CACDSGLGETQGSRTLIF. The DNA for the CDR3 is TGTGCCTGTGACTCAGGACTGGGGGAGACCCAGGGCAGCAGAACCCTGATCTTT.

Comment on this clone: The protein held in TCRdb is that of a much larger clone and does not match this DNA's translation at residues 5 and 8, likely because of a read error; the protein shown is translated from the DNA. The rearrangement links TRDV2 to TRDJ1; a weak D match, TRDD3 (5 bases). The J gene, not given by TCRdb, was assigned here from a germline match of the nucleotide sequence. Between the trimmed V and J ends, which lost 3 bases and 0 bases, there was a span of 19 bases. The CDR3 has 17 amino acids. CDR1 is GEAIGNYY, CDR2 EKD, per germline. Here the CDR3 DNA reads TGTGCCTGTGACCCTGTCGGGGTATACGCGGACACCGATAAACTCATCTTT. This gives the protein CACDPVGVYADTDKLIF.

A note on this clone: A far larger clone lies a single base away; this is likely a read error. J is TRDJ3 and V is TRDV2; D is perhaps TRDD3 (6 bases). This CDR3 has 20 amino acids. In germline, CDR1 is GEAIGNYY, CDR2 EKD. V was clipped by 3 bases and J by 1 base, with 21 bases between them. The CDR3 region has the DNA TGTGCCTGTGACTCGGTACTGGGTACCCCTCGATCCTGGGACACCCGACAGATGTTTTTC. Protein: CACDSVLGTPRSWDTRQMFF.

This clone was seen a handful of times. The translation of this DNA and the TCRdb protein of a much larger clone differ at residue 3, probably owing to a read error; the protein shown here is translated from the DNA. The chain combines TRDV2 with TRDJ1, with D maybe TRDD1 (6 bases). Per germline, CDR1 GEAIGNYY and CDR2 EKD. The CDR3 has 17 residues. The DNA of the CDR3 is TGTGCCAGTGACACGGCAGGACTAAATAGGTACACCGATAAACTCATCTTT. Protein: CASDTAGLNRYTDKLIF.

This clone was observed a handful of times. A far larger clone is just one base off, so this is likely a read error. The sample holds other DNA sequences that translate to the same CDR3. The CDR3 region is CACDTVGDTSTDKLIF. CDR3 sequence (DNA): TGTGCCTGCGACACCGTGGGGGATACCAGCACCGATAAACTCATCTTT. The chain couples TRDV2 to TRDJ1; 10 bases line up with TRDD3. Germline V gives CDR1 GEAIGNYY, CDR2 EKD. This CDR3 is built from 16 residues.

This clone is classed as medium-sized. V and J are TRDV2 and TRDJ3, with 11 nucleotides matching TRDD3. CDR1 is GEAIGNYY, CDR2 EKD, per germline. CDR3 length equals 18 residues. Unmatched junction bases numbered 5, after V lost 3 bases and J lost 2 bases. This chain's CDR3 is CACDLVLGDTWDTRQMFF. CDR3 bases: TGTGCCTGTGACCTGGTACTGGGGGATACCTGGGACACCCGACAGATGTTTTTC.

This clone was seen more than once but under ten times. The protein TCRdb lists belongs to a much larger clone and differs from this DNA's translation at residue 14, which points to a read error; the protein shown is made from the DNA. V is TRDV2 and J is TRDJ1, with TRDD3 matching 13 bases. CDR3 length equals 16 residues. Germline assignment: CDR1 GEAIGNYY and CDR2 EKD. CDR3 in DNA: TGTGCCTGTGATTCCCTTACTGGGGGATACGCCGATAAACCCATCTTT. Encoded protein: CACDSLTGGYADKPIF.

By frequency in the sample, this clone is large (0.1 to 1%). This specimen includes other DNA sequences encoding the same CDR3. This sequence joins TRDV2 and TRDJ1; 13 nucleotides align to TRDD3. Here the J gene came from matching the DNA to germline, since TCRdb omits it. The CDR3 covers 18 residues. In germline, CDR1 is GEAIGNYY, CDR2 EKD. V lost 4 bases, J lost 2 bases, and 12 bases stayed unmatched. The CDR3 DNA reads as TGTGCCTGTGATAGCAGTCAAACTGGGGGATACGCGACCGATAAACTCATCTTT. Amino acids: CACDSSQTGGYATDKLIF.

On this clone itself: TCRdb's protein, taken from a much larger clone, differs from this DNA's translation at residue 10, likely owing to a read error; the protein displayed comes from the DNA. A J gene of TRDJ1 was called, though the V gene was not; the table's D call, TRDD3, has no DNA check behind it. This CDR3 is 20 amino acids long. The CDR3 is CACDTLHLLVDSIGTDKLIF. The CDR3 nucleotides read TGTGCCTGTGACACCCTTCATCTACTGGTGGATAGTATTGGCACCGATAAACTCATCTTT.

This clone was seen a handful of times. A far larger clone lies a single base away; this is likely a read error. The sample holds other DNA sequences that translate to the same CDR3. The V and J genes are TRDV2 and TRDJ1, with 8 bases identical to TRDD3. In germline, CDR1 is GEAIGNYY, CDR2 EKD. The CDR3 extends over 19 amino acids. CDR3 loop: CACSNVTGGYLLSTDKLIF. CDR3 DNA: TGTGCCTGCTCTAATGTTACTGGGGGTTACCTCCTGAGCACCGATAAGCTCATCTTT.

The chain uses TRDV2 and TRDJ1; 11 positions agree with TRDD3. No J gene is reported in TCRdb; it was inferred here by comparing the DNA with germline. This CDR3 is built from 21 residues. Unmatched junction bases numbered 20, after V lost 1 base and J lost 2 bases. CDR1 is GEAIGNYY and CDR2 is EKD in the germline V gene. CDR3: CACDTLASLGDTRGETDKLIF. The CDR3 DNA follows: TGTGCCTGTGACACACTGGCCAGTTTGGGGGATACGCGGGGGGAGACCGATAAACTCATCTTT.

This clone showed up just a few times. The protein held in TCRdb is that of a much larger clone and does not match this DNA's translation at residue 6, likely because of a read error; the protein shown is translated from the DNA. The V gene is TRDV2, the J gene TRDJ1; 10 nucleotides match TRDD3. V gave up 3 bases and J gave up 3 bases; unmatched junction bases: 21. Per germline, CDR1 GEAIGNYY and CDR2 EKD. The CDR3 consists of 20 residues. CDR3 in amino acids: CACDRFPTSMGDTGSDKLIF. The CDR3 DNA is TGTGCCTGTGACCGCTTTCCTACGTCAATGGGGGATACAGGGTCCGATAAACTCATCTTT.